Each of the 18 T cell receptor beta chains below was sequenced from the same sample in a study of blood T cell repertoires in COVID-19. Produced via immunoSEQ multiplex PCR; TCRdb's table is partial and in-frame only. The repertoire has 250,000 to 300,000 clones, 83% of them found once; the top ten carry about 4.6%. The sequencing input was peripheral blood. These receptors were collected from a man in his sixties who had recovered from COVID-19.

The chain carries TRBV19 and TRBJ2-6; 13 bases match TRBD2. V shed 8 bases and J 4 bases; nucleotides not matched to a gene: 11. This CDR3 contains 18 residues. Germline V CDR1 and CDR2: LNHDA, SQIVND (reference sequence). The CDR3 here is CASSTSGRPYTGANVLTF. Here the CDR3 DNA reads TGTGCCAGTTCGACTAGCGGGAGGCCCTATACCGGGGCCAACGTCCTGACTTTC.

This clone has more than one count but fewer than ten. The V call is TRBV28, the J call TRBJ1-5, with D possibly matching TRBD1 (6 bases). Germline V gene data show CDR1 as MDHEN and CDR2 as SYDVKM. The CDR3 is 17 amino acids. V lost 6 bases and J 1 base, leaving 19 bases between the germline ends. CDR3 bases: TGTGCCAGCAGCCCAAGGGGGACCCTCGGGAGCAATCAGCCCCAGCATTTT. It yields the protein CASSPRGTLGSNQPQHF.

V and J are TRBV7-8 and TRBJ2-1; D is possibly TRBD2 (6 bases). The V end lost 5 bases, the J end lost 0 bases, and 26 bases lay between the germline ends. The CDR3 has 20 residues. The germline V gene has CDR1 SGHVS and CDR2 FQNEAQ. This chain's CDR3 is CASSTRGSSAQPISYNEQFF. The CDR3 bases are TGTGCCAGCAGCACCCGAGGTTCTAGCGCCCAACCGATCTCCTACAATGAGCAGTTCTTC.

The chain joins TRBV7-8 to TRBJ2-3; D is perhaps TRBD2 (6 bases). Looked up from germline, CDR1 is SGHVS and CDR2 is FQNEAQ. Trimming took 5 bases from V and 6 from J, leaving 12 bases between them. The CDR3 loop spans 13 amino acids. The CDR3 region has the DNA TGTGCCAGCAGCGGTAATCGGGGGGATACGCAGTATTTT. Translated: CASSGNRGDTQYF.

V is TRBV6-5 and J is TRBJ2-4; TRBD2 might be the D (5 bases). The V gene's germline CDR1 is MNHEY and CDR2 SVGAGI. The V gene lost 6 bases and the J gene lost 6 bases, with 12 bases spanning the gap. The CDR3 has 13 amino acids. The DNA for the CDR3 is TGTGCCAGCAGCCTGAACGAGGGAAACATTCAGTACTTC. Translation: CASSLNEGNIQYF.

This chain connects TRBV5-4 to TRBJ2-7; 9 positions match TRBD1. J was trimmed by 2 bases and V by 3 bases; bases with no gene match: 3. The CDR3 runs 14 residues. Germline V gene lookup returns CDR1 SGHNT and CDR2 YYREEE (reference sequence). CDR3 sequence: CASSWDRVPYEQYF. Here the CDR3 DNA reads TGTGCCAGCAGCTGGGACAGGGTTCCCTACGAGCAGTACTTC.

J is TRBJ2-5 and V is TRBV9; TRBD2 might be the D (6 bases). The CDR3 sequence is 13 residues long. Deletions cut 4 bases from V and 7 bases from J, with 14 bases between. Germline assignment: CDR1 SGDLS and CDR2 YYNGEE. Here the CDR3 DNA reads TGTGCCAGCAGCAGGAGACTAGAAGGGACCCAGTACTTC. Residues: CASSRRLEGTQYF.

J is TRBJ1-3 and V is TRBV15; D may be TRBD1 (5 bases). In germline, CDR1 is LNHNV, CDR2 YYDKDF (reference sequence). Trimming left V 2 bases short and J 2 bases short, with 10 bases between. This CDR3 spans 15 amino acids. The CDR3 protein is CATSRQGKAGNTIYF. CDR3 coding DNA: TGTGCCACCAGCAGACAGGGTAAGGCTGGAAACACCATATATTTT.

The chain carries TRBV4-1 and TRBJ1-6; 8 bases line up with TRBD1. The CDR3 consists of 15 residues. Germline V gives CDR1 MGHRA, CDR2 YSYEKL. Losses at the gene ends were 1 base for V and 9 bases for J; bases not matched to a gene: 5. CDR3 loop: CASSQGRQGSSPLHF. CDR3 DNA: TGCGCCAGCAGCCAAGGCCGACAGGGGAGTTCACCCCTCCACTTT.

V and J are TRBV7-6 and TRBJ2-3; D is ambiguous. V was shortened by 2 bases and J by 5 bases, with 14 bases between the two germline ends. The CDR3 sequence is 15 residues long. Germline assignment: CDR1 SGHVS and CDR2 FNYEAQ. The CDR3 DNA reads as TGTGCCAGCAGCTTATGGCCGGCAGGTGGAGATACGCAGTATTTT. It yields the protein CASSLWPAGGDTQYF. The complete variable domain, with remaining parts taken from reference TRBV7-6 and TRBJ2-3, reads GAGVSQSPRYKVTKRGQDVALRCDPISGHVSLYWYRQALGQGPEFLTYFNYEAQQDKSGLPNDRFSAERPEGSISTLTIQRTEQRDSAMYRCASSLWPAGGDTQYFGPGTRLTVL.

The chain links TRBV28 to TRBJ1-1; no clear D. CDR1 MDHEN and CDR2 SYDVKM come from the germline V gene. This CDR3 has 12 residues. The V end lost 10 bases, the J end lost 4 bases, and 13 bases lay between the germline ends. The CDR3 region is CATKGDTTEAFF. CDR3 coding DNA: TGTGCCACCAAGGGAGACACCACTGAAGCTTTCTTT.

The CDR3 sequence: CASSLATSGGAYNEQFF. The CDR3 nucleotides read TGTGCCAGCAGCTTAGCTACTAGCGGGGGTGCCTACAATGAGCAGTTCTTC. This chain connects TRBV7-2 to TRBJ2-1; 11 bases align to TRBD2. CDR1 is SGHTA, CDR2 FQGNSA, per germline. The CDR3 is made up of 17 amino acids. After removal of 0 bases from V and 2 bases from J, the junction contained 3 bases not matched to a gene.

V and J are TRBV29-1 and TRBJ1-1; 8 positions match TRBD1. The V gene's germline CDR1 is SQVTM and CDR2 ANQGSEA. This CDR3 spans 16 amino acids. V was clipped by 6 bases and J by 0 bases; unmatched bases: 12. The CDR3 here is CSVHERQGPMNTEAFF. CDR3 coding DNA: TGCAGCGTCCACGAGAGACAGGGGCCCATGAACACTGAAGCTTTCTTT. The entire variable domain, with the rest obtained from reference TRBV29-1 and TRBJ1-1, is as follows: SAVISQKPSRDICQRGTSLTIQCQVDSQVTMMFWYRQQPGQSLTLIATANQGSEATYESGFVIDKFPISRPNLTFSTLTVSNMSPEDSSIYLCSVHERQGPMNTEAFFGQGTRLTVV.

The chain couples TRBV7-2 to TRBJ2-7; 8 positions agree with TRBD1. The CDR3 consists of 15 residues. CDR1 is SGHTA, CDR2 FQGNSA, per germline. J lost 3 bases, V lost 3 bases, and 7 bases had no gene match. The CDR3 loop is CASSFEDRVIYEQYF. The CDR3 DNA is TGTGCCAGCAGCTTTGAGGACAGGGTAATCTACGAGCAGTACTTC. Full variable domain (missing parts from reference TRBV7-2 and TRBJ2-7): GAGVSQSPSNKVTEKGKDVELRCDPISGHTALYWYRQSLGQGLEFLIYFQGNSAPDKSGLPSDRFSAERTGGSVSTLTIQRTQQEDSAVYLCASSFEDRVIYEQYFGPGTRLTVT.

V is TRBV7-6 and J is TRBJ2-7; TRBD1 aligns across 8 bases. J gave up 1 base and V 4 bases, and 12 bases lay outside the gene matches. CDR3 length: 17 amino acids. Germline assignment: CDR1 SGHVS and CDR2 FNYEAQ. The CDR3 is CASSSFPQGELSYEQYF. For the CDR3, the DNA is TGTGCCAGCAGCTCGTTCCCACAGGGGGAATTATCCTACGAGCAGTACTTC.

V and J are TRBV3-1 (or the pseudogene TRBV3-2) and TRBJ1-2; 9 nucleotides align to TRBD1. J was trimmed by 4 bases and V by 4 bases; bases with no gene match: 7. There are 15 residues in the CDR3. Per germline, CDR1 LGHDT and CDR2 YNNKEL (reference sequence). As DNA, the CDR3 is TGTGCCAGCAGCCCCGGACAGGGGATGAGCTATGGCTACACCTTC. Amino acids: CASSPGQGMSYGYTF.

This clone has only a few counts. The chain couples TRBV7-9 to TRBJ1-2; TRBD1 agrees at 7 bases. Germline CDR1 SEHNR, CDR2 FQNEAQ (reference sequence). This CDR3 region has 14 residues. Trimming removed 2 bases from V and 4 bases from J; junction bases left unmatched: 4. CDR3 coding DNA: TGTGCCAGCAGCTTACAGGGGGGCCCCTATGGCTACACCTTC. It encodes CASSLQGGPYGYTF.

This clone has at least ten counts. The chain uses TRBV5-1 and TRBJ1-3; 7 bases align to TRBD1. The CDR3 covers 15 residues. Germline CDR1 SGHRS, CDR2 YFSETQ. With 6 bases clipped from V and 3 bases from J, the junction kept 9 bases outside the gene matches. DNA for the CDR3: TGCGCCAGCACCAGGGACAGCCCCCGTGGAAACACCATATATTTT. Protein: CASTRDSPRGNTIYF.